Shown below are 8 T cell receptor beta chains from a single sample sequenced in a study of PD-1 blockade in classical Hodgkin lymphoma. TCRdb's table, derived via immunoSEQ multiplex PCR, lists solely in-frame clones and lacks some. The data contain 5,500 to 6,500 clones, almost 75% of them singletons. Described time point: cycle 4 day 1 (C4D1), after about 6 weeks of nivolumab. Brentuximab vedotin exposure varied, and every patient relapsed after autologous stem cell transplantation. Isolated CD8+ T cells were derived from thawed PBMCs through magnetic negative selection. The source was CD8+ T cells from blood, collected before the fourth cycle of nivolumab. These receptors were collected from a human donor with classical Hodgkin lymphoma.

J is TRBJ2-5 and V is TRBV7-9; no clear D. Germline assignment: CDR1 SEHNR and CDR2 FQNEAQ (reference sequence). CDR3 size: 17 residues. Trimming left V 0 bases short and J 0 bases short, with 14 bases between. In DNA form, the CDR3 reads TGTGCCAGCAGCTTAGCGCCGGGCTTCGCCTACCAAGAGACCCAGTACTTC. Protein product: CASSLAPGFAYQETQYF.

Note on this clone: At one end the junction does not follow the germline gene, possibly because of a read error. The chain is built from TRBV7-9 and TRBJ2-1, with 8 bases aligning to TRBD2. Germline-derived CDR1 and CDR2 are SEHNR and FQNEAQ (reference sequence). The CDR3 sequence is 15 residues long. The chain's CDR3 is CASSVAGLSYNEQFF. DNA of the CDR3: TGTGCCAGCAGCGTAGCGGGACTTTCCTACAATGAGCAGTTCTTC.

V gene TRBV27 combines with J gene TRBJ2-7, with D perhaps matching TRBD1 or TRBD2 (5 bases each). V lost 2 bases and J 3 bases, leaving 14 bases between the germline ends. This CDR3 has 15 amino acids. In germline, CDR1 is MNHEY, CDR2 SMNVEV (reference sequence). CDR3 region: CASSLSWGKIYEQYF. CDR3 coding DNA: TGTGCCAGCAGTTTAAGTTGGGGGAAAATCTACGAGCAGTACTTC.

The rearrangement joins TRBV7-9 to TRBJ2-1, with D unclear. The length of the CDR3 is 11 residues. Germline V CDR1 and CDR2: SEHNR, FQNEAQ (reference sequence). The V end was cut by 5 bases, the J end by 9 bases, with 8 bases between. CDR3 protein: CASSLSIEQFF. Written as DNA, the CDR3 is TGTGCCAGCAGCCTATCCATTGAGCAGTTCTTC.

This clone was seen only a few times. The gene calls are TRBV4-1 and TRBJ2-5, with D maybe TRBD2 (6 bases). This CDR3 comprises 18 residues. Trimming pared 0 bases from V and 1 base from J, leaving 18 bases between. In germline, CDR1 is MGHRA, CDR2 YSYEKL. CDR3 nucleotides: TGCGCCAGCAGCCAAGAGCCCGGGACTCTGGGGGGCCAAGAGACCCAGTACTTC. Its protein product is CASSQEPGTLGGQETQYF.

This sequence joins TRBV4-1 and TRBJ2-7; 7 bases align to TRBD1. V was pared by 1 base and J by 2 bases, with 8 bases of the junction left unmatched. Germline V gene data show CDR1 as MGHRA and CDR2 as YSYEKL. This CDR3 is 16 amino acids long. This CDR3 reads CASSQGADRVTYEQYF. The CDR3 region has the DNA TGCGCCAGCAGCCAAGGAGCAGACAGGGTTACCTACGAGCAGTACTTC.

This chain connects TRBV2 to TRBJ2-7; no firm D call. The CDR3 covers 12 residues. Germline CDR1 SNHLY, CDR2 FYNNEI. The V gene lost 6 bases and the J gene lost 0 bases, with 6 bases spanning the gap. CDR3: CASRESSYEQYF. CDR3 nucleotide sequence: TGTGCCAGCAGGGAGAGCTCCTACGAGCAGTACTTC. Complete variable domain (other parts from reference TRBV2 and TRBJ2-7): EPEVTQTPSHQVTQMGQEVILRCVPISNHLYFYWYRQILGQKVEFLVSFYNNEISEKSEIFDDQFSVERPDGSNFTLKIRSTKLEDSAMYFCASRESSYEQYFGPGTRLTVT.

The chain is built from TRBV18 and TRBJ2-2; the match to TRBD2 covers 13 bases. V dropped 0 bases and J dropped 5; count of bases not matched to a gene: 12. Per the germline V gene, CDR1 is KGHSH and CDR2 is LQKENI. CDR3 size: 20 residues. The CDR3 nucleotides are TGTGCCAGCTCACCACCGAGAGGACTAGCGGGAGAAAGGGGGACCGGGGAGCTGTTTTTT. Protein: CASSPPRGLAGERGTGELFF.